The 32 T cell receptor beta chains below all came from one sample that was sequenced in a study of cytomegalovirus exposure and HLA in healthy donors. Researchers ran the PCR with 60 Vbeta and 13 Jbeta primers. Sequenced by immunoSEQ multiplex PCR; TCRdb stores in-frame clones only, minus some. Among 150,000 to 200,000 clones listed, around three quarters were seen once. Source material: PBMCs. The receptors here all came from a woman aged 25 to 39 in good health and CMV-seropositive.

The chain employs TRBV30 and TRBJ2-1; 8 nucleotides agree with TRBD2. The CDR3 loop spans 16 amino acids. J was trimmed by 4 bases and V by 0 bases; bases with no gene match: 8. Germline CDR1 is GTSNPN and CDR2 is SVGIG (reference sequence). CDR3 amino acids: CAWSVQAGGWYNEQFF. The CDR3, as DNA: TGTGCCTGGAGTGTACAGGCGGGGGGCTGGTACAATGAGCAGTTCTTC.

The rearrangement links TRBV19 to TRBJ1-6, with 8 bases matching TRBD1. The CDR3 consists of 14 residues. V trimming: 5 bases; J trimming: 6 bases; junction bases outside the gene matches: 3. Germline V gene data show CDR1 as LNHDA and CDR2 as SQIVND (reference sequence). In DNA form, the CDR3 reads TGTGCCAGTAGTTTCAGGGGGCCTAATTCACCCCTCCACTTT. Amino acids: CASSFRGPNSPLHF.

V usage is TRBV29-1 and J usage is TRBJ2-5, with D perhaps matching TRBD2 (6 bases). Trimming stripped 3 bases from V and 5 bases from J, with 13 bases between. Germline values: CDR1 SQVTM, CDR2 ANQGSEA. The CDR3 extends over 13 amino acids. CDR3 sequence: CSVEGGARETQYF. The CDR3 bases are TGCAGCGTTGAGGGGGGTGCGAGGGAGACCCAGTACTTC. Full variable domain (remainder filled in from reference TRBV29-1 and TRBJ2-5): SAVISQKPSRDICQRGTSLTIQCQVDSQVTMMFWYRQQPGQSLTLIATANQGSEATYESGFVIDKFPISRPNLTFSTLTVSNMSPEDSSIYLCSVEGGARETQYFGPGTRLLVL.

The chain is built from TRBV5-4 and TRBJ1-2; no clear D gene. Germline CDR1 and CDR2: SGHNT and YYREEE (reference sequence). This CDR3 is 16 amino acids long. Deletions cut 0 bases from V and 4 bases from J, with 16 bases between. CDR3 region: CASSLGGGHIVYGYTF. DNA for the CDR3: TGTGCCAGCAGCTTGGGAGGAGGCCATATTGTCTATGGCTACACCTTC.

The chain couples TRBV7-2 to TRBJ2-7; 8 bases are a match to TRBD1. V lost 4 bases to trimming and J lost 0 bases; unmatched junction nucleotides: 5. This CDR3 is built from 15 residues. Germline V CDR1 and CDR2: SGHTA, FQGNSA. Here the CDR3 reads CASSSRGLGSYEQYF. The CDR3 nucleotides read TGTGCCAGCAGCTCCAGGGGGCTCGGCTCCTACGAGCAGTACTTC. Full variable domain (outside the CDR3, taken from reference TRBV7-2 and TRBJ2-7): GAGVSQSPSNKVTEKGKDVELRCDPISGHTALYWYRQSLGQGLEFLIYFQGNSAPDKSGLPSDRFSAERTGGSVSTLTIQRTQQEDSAVYLCASSSRGLGSYEQYFGPGTRLTVT.

The genes are TRBV9 and TRBJ2-2; D not resolved. This CDR3 is built from 17 residues. V dropped 0 bases and J dropped 1 base, with 13 bases sitting between them. Germline CDR1 and CDR2: SGDLS and YYNGEE. The CDR3 here is CASSVVGWALNTGELFF. CDR3 DNA sequence: TGTGCCAGCAGCGTAGTGGGCTGGGCTTTGAACACCGGGGAGCTGTTTTTT.

This clone was counted many times. J is TRBJ2-5 and V is TRBV19; possibly TRBD1 for D (6 bases). The germline CDR1 and CDR2 sequences are LNHDA and SQIVND (reference sequence). The CDR3 contains 12 residues. Deletions cut 9 bases from V and 5 bases from J, with 13 bases between. The chain's CDR3 is CASSNREETQYF. CDR3 bases: TGTGCCAGCAGCAACAGGGAGGAGACCCAGTACTTC.

The genes are TRBV6-5 and TRBJ1-5, with 9 bases that match TRBD1. The CDR3 length is 15 residues. CDR1 MNHEY and CDR2 SVGAGI come from the germline V gene. V was pared by 5 bases and J by 5 bases, with 7 bases of the junction left unmatched. CDR3 loop: CASSTGTGHYQPQHF. The CDR3 DNA follows: TGTGCCAGCAGTACCGGGACAGGGCATTATCAGCCCCAGCATTTT.

The chain's CDR3 is CSVRLGHNEQFF. In nucleotides, the CDR3 is TGCAGCGTCCGTCTGGGGCACAATGAGCAGTTCTTC. J is TRBJ2-1 and V is TRBV29-1, with TRBD1 as a possible D gene (5 bases). Germline-derived CDR1 and CDR2 are SQVTM and ANQGSEA. V shed 6 bases and J shed 5 bases, with 11 bases lying between them. This CDR3 has 12 amino acids.

The genes are TRBV7-2 and TRBJ1-5; 9 bases fit TRBD1. With V trimmed by 3 bases and J by 6 bases, 3 bases remained unmatched. CDR3 size: 14 residues. Looked up from germline, CDR1 is SGHTA and CDR2 is FQGNSA. The CDR3 protein is CASSFDRGGQPQHF. The CDR3, as DNA: TGTGCCAGCAGCTTCGACAGGGGGGGTCAGCCCCAGCATTTT.

The table lists this clone with a few counts. The chain is built from TRBV6-6 and TRBJ2-7; 10 positions agree with TRBD1. Germline loops: CDR1 MNHNY, CDR2 SVGAGI (reference sequence). Trimming took 2 bases from V and 5 from J; bases not matched to a gene: 3. CDR3 length: 14 amino acids. CDR3 amino acids: CASSYRDRGDEQYF. The CDR3 nucleotides are TGTGCCAGCAGTTACCGGGACAGGGGTGACGAGCAGTACTTC.

Here the CDR3 DNA reads TGTGCCAGCAGCTTGGTAGGGGGACAGGGAGGATCACCCCTCCACTTT. The encoded protein is CASSLVGGQGGSPLHF. The rearrangement links TRBV5-4 to TRBJ1-6; 9 bases align to TRBD1. Germline-derived CDR1 and CDR2 are SGHNT and YYREEE (reference sequence). The CDR3 is 16 residues long. The trim removed 0 bases at V and 10 bases at J, leaving 8 bases unmatched.

The gene calls are TRBV28 and TRBJ1-2; 7 bases match TRBD1. Germline CDR1 MDHEN, CDR2 SYDVKM. J gave up 6 bases and V 4 bases, and 5 bases lay outside the gene matches. This CDR3 comprises 13 residues. The CDR3, as DNA: TGTGCCAGCAGTTCCGGGACAGATAATGGCTACACCTTC. Its protein is CASSSGTDNGYTF.

In this sample, this clone turned up a few times. The CDR3: CASSPGRGNQPQHF. CDR3 nucleotides: TGTGCCAGCAGCCCGGGCAGGGGCAATCAGCCCCAGCATTTT. This chain uses TRBV7-2 with TRBJ1-5; TRBD1 might be the D (5 bases). The CDR3 loop spans 14 amino acids. Trimming removed 5 bases from V and 2 bases from J, with 10 bases in between. Germline V gives CDR1 SGHTA, CDR2 FQGNSA.

There are a few counts of this clone. The chain carries TRBV5-6 and TRBJ1-2; tentative D call: TRBD1 (5 bases). V gave up 6 bases and J gave up 3 bases, with 18 bases separating them. The CDR3 is made up of 15 amino acids. Per germline, CDR1 SGHDT and CDR2 YYEEEE. The CDR3: CASIRGSRRDYGYTF. In nucleotides, the CDR3 is TGTGCCAGCATACGGGGGAGCAGGCGAGACTATGGCTACACCTTC.

The V and J genes are TRBV4-3 and TRBJ2-7; 7 bases agree with TRBD1. Germline-derived CDR1 and CDR2 are LGHNA and YSLEER. Trimming at V came to 1 base and at J to 3 bases, leaving 3 bases not matched to a gene. The CDR3 sequence is 14 residues long. The CDR3 region has the DNA TGCGCCAGCAGCCAAGCGGGACAGAACTACGAGCAGTACTTC. Amino acids: CASSQAGQNYEQYF.

The chain links TRBV4-1 to TRBJ2-3; 8 bases are shared with TRBD2. In germline, CDR1 is MGHRA, CDR2 YSYEKL. The CDR3 extends over 17 amino acids. V was pared by 1 base and J by 1 base, with 7 bases of the junction left unmatched. CDR3 coding DNA: TGCGCCAGCAGCCAAGGGGGGGCGGGGGGAGGCACAGATACGCAGTATTTT. Its translation: CASSQGGAGGGTDTQYF.

This rearrangement joins TRBV7-2 to TRBJ1-1; D gene unclear. Germline V gives CDR1 SGHTA, CDR2 FQGNSA. CDR3 length equals 13 residues. V lost 5 bases and J lost 8, with 15 bases in between. The CDR3 region has the DNA TGTGCCAGCAGCCAAGTGCGGGGTTCAGAAGCTTTCTTT. This codes for CASSQVRGSEAFF.

This chain connects TRBV7-6 to TRBJ2-1, with 7 bases aligning to TRBD2. Germline CDR1 SGHVS, CDR2 FNYEAQ. The J segment lost 0 bases and the V segment lost 2 bases, leaving 7 bases of the junction unmatched. The CDR3 extends over 17 amino acids. CDR3 region: CASSLISAGVSYNEQFF. The CDR3 DNA is TGTGCCAGCAGCTTAATCTCGGCGGGGGTCTCCTACAATGAGCAGTTCTTC. Full variable domain (missing parts from reference TRBV7-6 and TRBJ2-1): GAGVSQSPRYKVTKRGQDVALRCDPISGHVSLYWYRQALGQGPEFLTYFNYEAQQDKSGLPNDRFSAERPEGSISTLTIQRTEQRDSAMYRCASSLISAGVSYNEQFFGPGTRLTVL.

This clone was observed a handful of times. The chain links TRBV5-1 to TRBJ1-1; 7 positions match TRBD1. Germline loops: CDR1 SGHRS, CDR2 YFSETQ. J gave up 10 bases and V 2 bases, and 5 bases lay outside the gene matches. The CDR3 runs to 12 residues. The chain's CDR3 is CASSFTGDPAFF. The CDR3 DNA sequence: TGCGCCAGCAGCTTTACAGGGGATCCAGCTTTCTTT. Full variable domain (remainder filled in from reference TRBV5-1 and TRBJ1-1): KAGVTQTPRYLIKTRGQQVTLSCSPISGHRSVSWYQQTPGQGLQFLFEYFSETQRNKGNFPGRFSGRQFSNSRSEMNVSTLELGDSALYLCASSFTGDPAFFGQGTRLTVV.

This chain uses TRBV6-6 with TRBJ2-7; the match to TRBD2 covers 9 bases. There are 14 residues in the CDR3. The V segment lost 6 bases and the J segment 1 base; nucleotides outside the gene matches: 4. Germline V lookup: CDR1 MNHNY, CDR2 SVGAGI (reference sequence). CDR3: CASSLAGVSYEQYF. The CDR3 DNA reads TGTGCCAGCAGCTTAGCGGGAGTATCCTACGAGCAGTACTTC.

CDR3 loop: CASSPGYTEAFF. The CDR3 region has the DNA TGTGCCAGCAGCCCAGGGTACACTGAAGCTTTCTTT. This chain joins TRBV11-2 and TRBJ1-1; tentatively, D is TRBD1 (5 bases). The germline gives CDR1 SGHAT, CDR2 FQNNGV. Deletions cut 5 bases from V and 3 bases from J, with 7 bases between. This CDR3 is 12 amino acids long. The full variable domain, its missing parts supplied by reference TRBV11-2 and TRBJ1-1, is EAGVAQSPRYKIIEKRQSVAFWCNPISGHATLYWYQQILGQGPKLLIQFQNNGVVDDSQLPKDRFSAERLKGVDSTLKIQPAKLEDSAVYLCASSPGYTEAFFGQGTRLTVV.

The chain is built from TRBV7-2 and TRBJ1-2, with TRBD1 matching over 9 bases. CDR1 and CDR2 (germline): SGHTA, FQGNSA. The J segment lost 4 bases and the V segment lost 5 bases, leaving 8 bases of the junction unmatched. The CDR3 runs to 15 residues. CDR3 amino acids: CASSDPGTGIYGYTF. The DNA for the CDR3 is TGTGCCAGCAGCGATCCCGGGACAGGGATCTATGGCTACACCTTC.

The V call is TRBV29-1, the J call TRBJ2-2, with a weak D call TRBD1 (5 bases). Trimming cost V 5 bases and J 6 bases, with 7 bases left between them. This CDR3 region has 11 residues. Germline values: CDR1 SQVTM, CDR2 ANQGSEA. The CDR3 DNA reads TGCAGCGTTTTGGGGCCCGGGGAGCTGTTTTTT. Translating gives CSVLGPGELFF.

V usage is TRBV7-9 and J usage is TRBJ1-5; no firm D call. The CDR3 has 15 residues. V dropped 5 bases and J dropped 0 bases, with 11 bases sitting between them. The germline CDR1 and CDR2 sequences are SEHNR and FQNEAQ (reference sequence). Here the CDR3 reads CASSPRGASNQPQHF. The CDR3 DNA reads as TGTGCCAGCAGCCCCCGCGGAGCTAGCAATCAGCCCCAGCATTTT.

The V call is TRBV30, the J call TRBJ1-1; 7 bases are a match to TRBD1. After removal of 3 bases from V and 3 bases from J, the junction contained 7 bases not matched to a gene. Germline values: CDR1 GTSNPN, CDR2 SVGIG (reference sequence). The CDR3 extends over 14 amino acids. CDR3 in amino acids: CAWSIRQGHTEAFF. For the CDR3, the DNA is TGTGCCTGGAGCATACGACAGGGTCACACTGAAGCTTTCTTT.

The genes are TRBV27 and TRBJ1-5; 8 bases align to TRBD1. The CDR3 extends over 13 amino acids. From germline, CDR1 is MNHEY and CDR2 SMNVEV (reference sequence). V dropped 4 bases and J dropped 5; count of bases not matched to a gene: 1. For the CDR3, the DNA is TGTGCCAGCAGTTCGGACAGGGATCAGCCCCAGCATTTT. It is translated as CASSSDRDQPQHF.

The chain uses TRBV13 and TRBJ2-3; 7 bases match TRBD2. Germline V gene lookup returns CDR1 PRHDT and CDR2 FYEKMQ (reference sequence). CDR3 length: 17 amino acids. J was trimmed by 4 bases and V by 0 bases; bases with no gene match: 10. Here the CDR3 reads CASSLGLGGRGADTQYF. The DNA for the CDR3 is TGTGCCAGCAGCTTAGGCCTTGGCGGGAGAGGGGCAGATACGCAGTATTTT.

This chain connects TRBV6-6 to TRBJ2-1, with TRBD1 matching over 7 bases. Germline CDR1 is MNHNY and CDR2 is SVGAGI (reference sequence). CDR3 length: 15 amino acids. J lost 10 bases, V lost 2 bases, and 11 bases had no gene match. The CDR3 DNA is TGTGCCAGCAGTTACAGAACCGGGACAGTCAGCGAGCAGTTCTTC. Translated: CASSYRTGTVSEQFF.

This rearrangement joins TRBV28 to TRBJ1-5; 8 positions match TRBD1. The CDR3 spans 16 residues. V lost 1 base, J lost 4 bases, and 6 bases stayed unmatched. Germline V gives CDR1 MDHEN, CDR2 SYDVKM. The CDR3 bases are TGTGCCAGCAGTTTATTGGTTCAGGGGGCGAATCAGCCCCAGCATTTT. Amino acids: CASSLLVQGANQPQHF.

This chain links TRBV30 with TRBJ1-5, with D unclear. CDR3 length: 15 residues. Per the germline V gene, CDR1 is GTSNPN and CDR2 is SVGIG (reference sequence). Trimming pared 0 bases from V and 4 bases from J, leaving 13 bases between. For the CDR3, the DNA is TGTGCCTGGAGTGTACTCGGTGACATAAATCAGCCCCAGCATTTT. Translation: CAWSVLGDINQPQHF. The full variable domain, in which reference TRBV30 and TRBJ1-5 provide the parts outside the CDR3, is SQTIHQWPATLVQPVGSPLSLECTVEGTSNPNLYWYRQAAGRGLQLLFYSVGIGQISSEVPQNLSASRPQDRQFILSSKKLLLSDSGFYLCAWSVLGDINQPQHFGDGTRLSIL.

The V and J genes are TRBV29-1 and TRBJ2-5, with a possible D match to TRBD2 (6 bases). Germline V gene lookup returns CDR1 SQVTM and CDR2 ANQGSEA. V was cut by 4 bases and J by 1 base, with 7 bases left in between. This CDR3 is 12 amino acids long. The CDR3 DNA is TGCAGCGTTGTGGGACTCCAAGAGACCCAGTACTTC. Amino acids: CSVVGLQETQYF.